This is a list of T cell receptor beta chains from one sample in a study of shared clonotypes between healthy human individuals. Using immunoSEQ multiplex PCR, the repertoire was profiled, and TCRdb retains in-frame clones only, with some absent. The sample lists approximately 650,000 clones; less than 97% were seen once. Sequences were obtained from naive CD8+ T cells sorted from blood. Source of these receptors: a woman aged 30 to 39 in good health. Each CDR3 is given with its conserved first and last residue.

TRBV11-3	TRBJ2-7	CASSPRTGATEQYF
TRBV28	TRBJ2-7	CASSFYGQGFSYEQYF
TRBV7-8	TRBJ1-1	CASSLGEAREAFF
TRBV11-2	TRBJ2-7	CASSLDGPAYEQYF
TRBV30	TRBJ2-7	CAWTPGTGIHEQYF
TRBV7-9	TRBJ2-5	CASSSSAGAQETQYF
TRBV20-1	TRBJ2-3	CSARGTDTQYF
TRBV6-5	TRBJ2-1	CASREGGSYNEQFF
TRBV27	TRBJ2-7	CASSSPSYEQYF
TRBV14	TRBJ2-2	CASSQGYPGKNTGELFF
TRBV19	TRBJ1-5	CASSRGGNQPQHF
TRBV27	TRBJ1-4	CASSPQTGGHEKLFF